This TCR beta chain was obtained from a study of blood T cell repertoires in COVID-19 (dated by TCRdb to the early 2020s). In terms of the full investigation: Samples from collaborators originated in the United States, Italy and Spain and spanned both the acute and convalescent phases of COVID-19. The repertoires were released in a freely available public database meant as a resource for research on the immune response to SARS-CoV-2. The prospective study material was composed of cDNA or gDNA derived from T cells, B-cell-depleted T cells, or PBMCs. Samples were obtained from the ongoing ImmuneRACE study (first 160 participants) and from 1,254 subjects provided by 6 global collaborators. Where available, HLA class I and class II types were obtained from metadata supplied by the sample provider rather than from assay-based typing. The dataset comprised deeply sampled blood TCRbeta repertoires from subjects exposed to, actively infected with, or recovered from COVID-19. The sample metadata nearly always contained a de-identified subject ID, COVID-19 status, age in years and sex.

Results the study describes overall, beyond this receptor: The amount of clinical and demographic metadata varied by source and participant and was provided uncurated.

Another Seattle source contributed samples from volunteer blood donors who had recovered from COVID-19. Collaborating institutions collected whole blood in K2EDTA tubes following their own protocols. For TCRbeta analysis, collaborators shipped samples in one of three forms: frozen whole blood, isolated PBMCs, or DNA extracted from either of those sample types. Sequences LGHNA (CDR1) and YNFKEQ (CDR2) are obtained from the germline V gene. Deletion took 0 bases off V and 0 bases off J, with a span of 12 bases between the germline ends. From the cysteine through the phenylalanine, the CDR3 covers 16 amino acids. Of all the DNA, just the CDR3 is kept, 48 bases in frame from base 1. The immunoSEQ Assay, a bias-controlled multiplex PCR, was used to amplify TCRbeta CDR3 regions from genomic DNA. The paper's processing steps were these. Nucleated cell counts per sample were estimated from amplification of reference gene primers within the assay. To quantify the absolute abundance of each unique TCRbeta CDR3 rearrangement, sequence reads were collapsed and filtered. For each sample, productive Simpson clonality was calculated as the square root of Simpson's diversity index across productive rearrangements. Here the immuneACCESS table is served through TCRdb, limited to in-frame sequences with V and J called. Missing clones are a known gap in these copies; in checked studies unresolved V genes cover under half, and the rest lacks a known reason. The V and J calls and clone size come from that table; D and trimming were worked out from the DNA. The sample has fewer than 200,000 clones on record, about 83% of them singletons. Roughly 8% of the sample is held by the ten biggest clonotypes.

Note on this clone: Its antigen specificity is not known. No base quality information exists; no much larger clone differs at one position.

The chain is assembled from TRBV4-2 and TRBJ2-7; the D gene is perhaps TRBD2, from 5 matching bases. The source material was peripheral blood. The TCR comes from a middle-aged man who had recovered from COVID-19. The CDR3 sequence is CASSQDYPGSSYEQYF. The DNA sequence is TGTGCCAGCAGCCAAGACTACCCGGGGAGCTCCTACGAGCAGTACTTC.